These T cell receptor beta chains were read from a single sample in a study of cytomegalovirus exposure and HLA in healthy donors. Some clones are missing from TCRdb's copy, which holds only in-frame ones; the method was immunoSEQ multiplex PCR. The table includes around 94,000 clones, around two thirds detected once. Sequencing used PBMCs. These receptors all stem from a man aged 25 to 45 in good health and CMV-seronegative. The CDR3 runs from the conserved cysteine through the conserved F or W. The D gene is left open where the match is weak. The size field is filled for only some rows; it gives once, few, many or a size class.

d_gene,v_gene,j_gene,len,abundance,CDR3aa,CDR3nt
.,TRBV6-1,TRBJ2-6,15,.,CASSEGSSGANVLTF,TGTGCCAGCAGTGAGGGGAGCTCTGGGGCCAACGTCCTGACTTTC
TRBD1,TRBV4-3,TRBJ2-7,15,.,CASSQVQGAAYEQYF,TGCGCCAGCAGCCAAGTCCAGGGGGCTGCCTACGAGCAGTACTTC
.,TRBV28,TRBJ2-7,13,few,CASSIGGSYEQYF,TGTGCCAGCAGCATAGGAGGGAGCTACGAGCAGTACTTC
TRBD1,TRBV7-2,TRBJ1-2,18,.,CASSTRDRQTPRDYGYTF,TGTGCCAGCAGCACGCGGGACAGACAAACCCCAAGAGACTATGGCTACACCTTC
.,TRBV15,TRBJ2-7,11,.,CATSSRYEQYF,TGTGCCACCAGCAGTCGCTACGAGCAGTACTTC
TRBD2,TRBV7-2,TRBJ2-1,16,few,CASSLLGTSGNNEQFF,TGTGCCAGCAGCTTGCTCGGGACTAGCGGGAACAATGAGCAGTTCTTC
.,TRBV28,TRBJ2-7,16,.,CASSYGDPGVPYEQYF,TGTGCCAGCAGTTATGGGGACCCAGGGGTCCCCTACGAGCAGTACTTC
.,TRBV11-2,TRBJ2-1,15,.,CASSLVRNSYNEQFF,TGTGCCAGCAGCTTAGTGCGGAATTCCTACAATGAGCAGTTCTTC
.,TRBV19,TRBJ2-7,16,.,CASSIQGAGRGGEQYF,TGTGCCAGTAGTATACAAGGAGCGGGCCGGGGAGGCGAGCAGTACTTC
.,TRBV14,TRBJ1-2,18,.,CASSQEAGKYGANYGYTF,TGTGCCAGCAGCCAAGAGGCGGGGAAATATGGGGCTAACTATGGCTACACCTTC
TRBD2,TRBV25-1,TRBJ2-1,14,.,CASGTSGSIDEQFF,TGTGCCAGTGGGACTAGCGGGAGTATCGATGAGCAGTTCTTC
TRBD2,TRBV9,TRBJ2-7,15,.,CASSRGAGGPEEQYF,TGTGCCAGCAGTCGGGGGGCGGGAGGGCCGGAAGAGCAGTACTTC
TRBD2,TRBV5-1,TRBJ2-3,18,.,CASSEGLAGGSAGDTQYF,TGCGCCAGCAGCGAGGGACTAGCGGGGGGGTCGGCAGGAGATACGCAGTATTTT
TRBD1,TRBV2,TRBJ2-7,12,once,CASSGTGAEQYF,TGTGCCAGCAGTGGGACAGGAGCCGAGCAGTACTTC
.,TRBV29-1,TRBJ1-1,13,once,CSVELQRNTEAFF,TGCAGCGTTGAATTACAGAGGAACACTGAAGCTTTCTTT
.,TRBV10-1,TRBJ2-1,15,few,CASSATGEPTDEQFF,TGCGCCAGCAGTGCGACGGGAGAGCCTACCGATGAGCAGTTCTTC